These T cell receptor beta chains were read from a single sample in a study of spatial heterogeneity in lung cancer. TCRdb re-called the 5' RACE reads through MiXCR, storing one row per CDR3 protein. In the table there are about 5,700 distinct CDR3 sequences, 16% of which are singletons. The sequencing used lung tumor tissue, collected at surgery. Receptors originate from a male donor with early-stage non-small cell lung cancer. CDR3s include the opening cysteine and the closing phenylalanine or tryptophan. The D gene is left open where the match is weak. The listing skips clone size in some rows; elsewhere it reads once, few, many or a size class.

>12|TRBV5-1|TRBJ2-3|-|-
CASSLETDTQYF
TGCGCCAGCAGCTTGGAGACAGATACGCAGTATTTT
>16|TRBV7-9|TRBJ2-3|few|TRBD2
CASSLATSGRYDTQYF
TGTGCCAGCAGCTTAGCTACTAGCGGGCGATACGATACGCAGTATTTT
>13|TRBV18|TRBJ1-2|medium-sized|-
CASSPQGDAGYTF
TGTGCCAGCTCACCACAGGGGGATGCTGGCTACACCTTC
>14|TRBV12-3/TRBV12-4|TRBJ1-6|medium-sized|-
CASSWKGYNSPLHF
TGTGCCAGCAGTTGGAAGGGCTATAATTCACCCCTCCACTTT
>15|TRBV6-2/TRBV6-3|TRBJ2-3|many|TRBD2
CASSSPGLGRDTQYF
TGTGCCAGCAGTTCCCCGGGACTAGGTCGAGATACGCAGTATTTT
>14|TRBV29-1|TRBJ2-3|medium-sized|TRBD1
CSVATGVGADTQYF
TGCAGCGTCGCCACAGGGGTTGGGGCGGATACGCAGTATTTT
>16|TRBV5-1|TRBJ2-3|-|-
CASSFSGAQDTDTQYF
TGCGCCAGCAGCTTTTCCGGGGCGCAAGACACAGATACGCAGTATTTT
>15|TRBV5-8|TRBJ1-1|-|TRBD1
CASSLWGQGLTEAFF
TGTGCCAGCAGCTTGTGGGGACAGGGGCTCACTGAAGCTTTCTTT
>16|TRBV2|TRBJ1-5|medium-sized|TRBD1
CASTSRGTGYNQPQHF
TGTGCCAGCACCAGCCGTGGGACAGGATACAATCAGCCCCAGCATTTT
>15|TRBV5-1|TRBJ2-2|medium-sized|TRBD1
CASSWTGLNTGELFF
TGCGCCAGCAGCTGGACAGGGCTTAACACCGGGGAGCTGTTTTTT
>17|TRBV7-2|TRBJ2-4|medium-sized|-
CASSKSPDTAGNGIQYF
TGTGCCAGCAGCAAATCCCCCGACACCGCGGGGAATGGCATTCAGTACTTC
>14|TRBV7-9|TRBJ2-5|few|TRBD1
CASSLRDSQETQYF
TGTGCCAGCAGCCTCCGGGACAGCCAAGAGACCCAGTACTTC
>16|TRBV23-1|TRBJ2-7|many|TRBD2
CASSHLAGGSSYEQYF
TGCGCCAGCAGTCATCTAGCGGGGGGGAGCTCCTACGAGCAGTACTTC
>15|TRBV28|TRBJ1-5|medium-sized|TRBD1
CASSLWGQRDRPQHF
TGTGCCAGCAGTTTATGGGGACAGCGCGATCGACCCCAGCATTTT
>14|TRBV19|TRBJ2-5|-|TRBD1
CASSETGGAETQYF
TGTGCCAGTAGTGAGACAGGGGGCGCGGAGACCCAGTACTTC
>12|TRBV18|TRBJ2-7|medium-sized|-
CASSLGQPEQYF
TGTGCCAGCTCACTTGGGCAGCCCGAGCAGTACTTC